The next 20 T cell receptor beta chains were all read from a single sample in a study of blood T cells in healthy people across ages. With a J-beta primer mix and a sample-barcoded 5' primer, a second PCR ran 7 to 11 cycles. TCRdb itself ran the 5' RACE reads through MiXCR, one entry per CDR3 protein. The data contain some 860,000 distinct CDR3 sequences, approximately 53% of them singletons. The sequencing input was blood. The receptors shown here come from a middle-aged man in good health.

The rearrangement links TRBV29-1 to TRBJ1-4; the match to TRBD1 covers 9 bases. Germline V CDR1 and CDR2: SQVTM, ANQGSEA. CDR3 length: 12 amino acids. The V gene end was trimmed by 5 bases and the J gene end by 10 bases; junction bases not matched to a gene: 5. CDR3 bases: TGCAGCGTTACGGAGACAGGGGGAAAACTGTTTTTT. This sequence encodes CSVTETGGKLFF.

The chain joins TRBV3-1 to TRBJ1-5; D possibly corresponds to TRBD1 (5 bases). The CDR3 sequence is 13 residues long. Germline V lookup: CDR1 LGHDT, CDR2 YNNKEL (reference sequence). V lost 0 bases to trimming and J lost 7 bases, with 7 bases between them. CDR3 in amino acids: CASSQEGVQPQHF. The CDR3 coding sequence is TGTGCCAGCAGCCAAGAAGGGGTCCAGCCCCAGCATTTT.

Here the CDR3 DNA reads TGTGCCAGCAGCCGTCCTACAGGGATTACCGAGACCCAGTACTTC. Translated, it gives CASSRPTGITETQYF. The J gene is TRBJ2-5, the V gene TRBV7-2; possible D gene TRBD1, 6 bases. Trimming pared 5 bases from V and 5 bases from J, leaving 18 bases between. Germline V CDR1 and CDR2: SGHTA, FQGNSA. This CDR3 is 15 amino acids long.

With respect to this clonotype: Germline and junction disagree at one end, which may indicate a read error. This rearrangement joins TRBV6-6 to TRBJ1-5; D is possibly TRBD1 (6 bases). Germline CDR1 is MNHNY and CDR2 is SVGAGI (reference sequence). This CDR3 region has 14 residues. CDR3 sequence: CAGSFKGDNQPQHF. The DNA of the CDR3 is TGTGCCGGCAGTTTTAAGGGGGACAATCAGCCCCAGCATTTT.

This clonotype was counted a single time. The chain uses TRBV20-1 and TRBJ2-3, with 10 bases lining up with TRBD2. Germline V gene lookup returns CDR1 DFQATT and CDR2 SNEGSKA (reference sequence). This CDR3 is built from 15 residues. The trim removed 4 bases at V and 5 bases at J, leaving 9 bases unmatched. CDR3 bases: TGCAGTGCTACACTAGCGGGGAAAGGGGGAGATACGCAGTATTTT. Translating it yields CSATLAGKGGDTQYF.

The V gene is TRBV7-2, the J gene TRBJ2-3; D possibly corresponds to TRBD2 (6 bases). V lost 1 base and J lost 2, with 13 bases in between. This CDR3 is 16 amino acids long. The germline CDR1 and CDR2 sequences are SGHTA and FQGNSA. The CDR3 protein is CASSLESGRYTDTQYF. The CDR3 region has the DNA TGTGCCAGCAGCTTAGAAAGCGGGCGTTACACAGATACGCAGTATTTT.

The genes are TRBV20-1 and TRBJ2-5; either TRBD1 or TRBD2 may fit D (5 bases each). V lost 6 bases and J 7 bases, leaving 18 bases between the germline ends. The CDR3 sequence is 13 residues long. Germline loops: CDR1 DFQATT, CDR2 SNEGSKA (reference sequence). CDR3 sequence: CSARDAPSGTQYF. The CDR3, as DNA: TGCAGTGCAAGGGACGCCCCCAGTGGGACCCAGTACTTC.

Points on this clonotype: A single base separates this from a much larger clone, so it may be a read error. The rearrangement joins TRBV7-2 to TRBJ2-3; D tentatively reads TRBD1 or TRBD2 (5 bases each). This CDR3 contains 14 residues. Germline lookup yields CDR1 SGHTA and CDR2 FQGNSA. The germline V and J ends were trimmed by 5 bases and 5 bases, with 14 bases remaining between them. In DNA, the CDR3 is TGTGCCAGCAGCGTAGGGAGAGGGGAAGATACGCAGTATTTT. Its protein product is CASSVGRGEDTQYF.

This chain links TRBV20-1 with TRBJ1-2; maybe TRBD1 (5 bases). The V end was cut by 1 base, the J end by 6 bases, with 15 bases between. The CDR3 consists of 14 residues. Germline lookup yields CDR1 DFQATT and CDR2 SNEGSKA (reference sequence). CDR3 coding DNA: TGCAGTGCTAGAGCCCCGACAGAACAGCATGGCTACACCTTC. The encoded protein is CSARAPTEQHGYTF.

This clonotype has only a few counts. This chain joins TRBV5-1 and TRBJ2-3; 7 bases are shared with TRBD1. V shed 0 bases, J shed 3 bases, and the junction held 4 bases outside the gene matches. CDR3 length: 15 amino acids. Germline-derived CDR1 and CDR2 are SGHRS and YFSETQ. Here the CDR3 DNA reads TGCGCCAGCAGCTTGGACAGGGGAGTAACAGATACGCAGTATTTT. Its protein is CASSLDRGVTDTQYF.

This clonotype has ten or more counts. The chain has TRBV5-1 and TRBJ2-1; perhaps D is TRBD1 or TRBD2 (5 bases each). The V and J ends lost 0 bases and 5 bases respectively, with 9 bases between them. CDR1 SGHRS and CDR2 YFSETQ come from the germline V gene. This CDR3 spans 14 amino acids. Here the CDR3 DNA reads TGCGCCAGCAGCTTGGGGGGACCTCACAATGAGCAGTTCTTC. Translated, it gives CASSLGGPHNEQFF.

The genes are TRBV29-1 and TRBJ2-1; 13 bases match TRBD2. The V and J ends lost 3 bases and 12 bases, in that order; junction bases with no gene match: 14. In germline, CDR1 is SQVTM, CDR2 ANQGSEA. There are 16 residues in the CDR3. The CDR3 coding sequence is TGCAGCGTTGAGGGGACTAGCGGGGAAGTTACAATGACGCAGTTCTTC. As protein: CSVEGTSGEVTMTQFF.

This clonotype was recorded a few times. This chain joins TRBV29-1 and TRBJ1-2, with 8 bases that match TRBD1. The CDR3 is 17 amino acids. With 4 bases clipped from V and 7 bases from J, the junction kept 20 bases outside the gene matches. The V gene's germline CDR1 is SQVTM and CDR2 ANQGSEA. As DNA, the CDR3 is TGCAGCGTTGGAAGATCCGCGCAGGGGGCGCTTTTTGCTGGCTACACCTTC. Residues: CSVGRSAQGALFAGYTF.

This clonotype was recorded a few times. This chain uses TRBV29-1 with TRBJ2-1; D is possibly TRBD1 (6 bases). From germline, CDR1 is SQVTM and CDR2 ANQGSEA. The CDR3 has 13 amino acids. Trimming took 6 bases from V and 7 from J, leaving 16 bases between them. CDR3 nucleotides: TGCAGCGTAGCAAATTCGCAGGGGAATGAGCAGTTCTTC. Translating it yields CSVANSQGNEQFF.

This chain links TRBV6-2 or TRBV6-3 with TRBJ2-5; D gene uncertain. The CDR3 has 15 amino acids. Trimming took 4 bases from V and 11 from J, leaving 23 bases between them. CDR1 and CDR2 from the germline V gene are MNHEY and SVGEGT. CDR3 protein: CASSSTMDRTPVQYF. CDR3 in DNA: TGTGCCAGCAGTTCCACTATGGACCGGACCCCCGTGCAGTACTTC.

The V gene is TRBV20-1, the J gene TRBJ1-2, with 9 bases matching TRBD1. Germline assignment: CDR1 DFQATT and CDR2 SNEGSKA (reference sequence). This CDR3 is built from 11 residues. J lost 10 bases, V lost 3 bases, and 3 bases had no gene match. The CDR3 here is CSASTGGVYTF. For the CDR3, the DNA is TGCAGTGCTAGCACAGGGGGCGTCTACACCTTC.

V gene TRBV20-1 combines with J gene TRBJ2-1; 9 nucleotides line up with TRBD2. The J call may be mistaken, given a closer DNA end match to TRBJ2-7. The CDR3 totals 16 residues. In germline, CDR1 is DFQATT, CDR2 SNEGSKA (reference sequence). CDR3: CSARPLAGSSYNEQYF. CDR3 nucleotide sequence: TGCAGTGCTAGACCCCTAGCGGGGAGCTCCTACAATGAGCAGTACTTC.

This clonotype appeared a few times. The chain employs TRBV29-1 and TRBJ2-7; TRBD2 might be the D (5 bases). The CDR3 extends over 12 amino acids. Germline-derived CDR1 and CDR2 are SQVTM and ANQGSEA. Trimming took 7 bases from V and 5 from J, leaving 15 bases between them. CDR3 region: CSATTGVHEQYF. In DNA, the CDR3 is TGCAGCGCTACGACCGGGGTTCACGAGCAGTACTTC.

This clonotype was counted between two and nine times. The chain links TRBV27 to TRBJ2-2; D is perhaps TRBD2 (6 bases). Trimming took off 5 bases at V and 5 bases at J, with 15 bases between the two ends. Germline V gene lookup returns CDR1 MNHEY and CDR2 SMNVEV (reference sequence). CDR3 length: 15 residues. For the CDR3, the DNA is TGTGCCAGCAGTCCGCAGACTAGTGGGACCGGGGAGCTGTTTTTT. This gives the protein CASSPQTSGTGELFF.

This clonotype has more than one count but fewer than ten. The chain recombines TRBV29-1 with TRBJ2-6; D perhaps matches TRBD1 (6 bases). Trimming took 0 bases from V and 0 from J, leaving 18 bases between them. Germline V gene data show CDR1 as SQVTM and CDR2 as ANQGSEA. CDR3 size: 19 residues. The CDR3 here is CSVEDRGLPDSSGANVLTF. CDR3 sequence (DNA): TGCAGCGTTGAAGACAGGGGTCTCCCCGACTCCTCTGGGGCCAACGTCCTGACTTTC.